This T cell receptor beta chain comes out of a study of metastatic and nonmetastatic thyroid tumors. Whole-study context: It was across blood and tumor or nodule tissue from malignant and benign thyroid patients that repertoires were compared.

Study findings and constraints: Malignant thyroid tumors reportedly had TCR beta diversity that was significantly higher than in benign nodules, in blood and tumor.

There were no patients who had received any treatment before thyroid surgery. There are many counts of this clone. Its antigen is still unknown. In germline, CDR1 is DFQATT, CDR2 SNEGSKA (reference sequence). The CDR3 sequence is 15 residues long. Deletions cut 3 bases from V and 0 bases from J, with 13 bases between. MiXCR was used by TCRdb to re-call the PCR reads. The profile shows around 26,000 clones, around 20% of them singletons. The rearrangement joins TRBV20-1 to TRBJ2-3; D might be TRBD2 (6 bases). The source is a male donor with papillary thyroid cancer or a benign thyroid nodule (not recorded which). Some clones in this sample may be carry-over from other donors' samples. Sequenced: blood. The CDR3 bases are TGCAGTGCTAGCGCTTTAGCGGAGAGCACAGATACGCAGTATTTT. This gives the protein CSASALAESTDTQYF.